Listed here is a single T cell receptor beta chain. In the naive CD8 group, cells lacked CD45RO and were positively selected for CCR7, so terminally differentiated effector memory CD45RA+ cells were left out. Generated by immunoSEQ multiplex PCR, the TCRdb table keeps only in-frame clones and is missing some. Here the sample spans approximately 2,200,000 clones, more than 85% being singletons. With 0 bases removed from V and 0 bases from J, the gap between germline ends came to 8 bases. The CDR3 consists of 15 residues. The germline gives CDR1 SGDLS, CDR2 YYNGEE. These data belong to a study of shared clonotypes between healthy human individuals.

The chain employs TRBV9 and TRBJ2-3; maybe TRBD2 (5 bases). Sequencing used naive CD8+ T cells from PBMCs. The sequence was obtained from a man between 18 and 35 years old in good health. Some clones in this sample may be carry-over from other donors' samples. CDR3 nucleotides: TGTGCCAGCAGCGTAGCGAGGGTGAGCACAGATACGCAGTATTTT. Amino acid sequence: CASSVARVSTDTQYF.